The rows below give T cell receptor beta chains drawn from one sample of a study of T cell responses to AZD1222 COVID-19 vaccine. Sequenced by immunoSEQ multiplex PCR; TCRdb stores in-frame clones only, minus some. The table shows some 150,000 clones, with about 82% occurring only once. Sequences were derived from peripheral blood, sampled 28 days after the second AZD1222 dose. These receptors were taken from an adult who received the AZD1222 COVID-19 vaccine. The CDR3 runs from the conserved cysteine through the conserved F or W. D genes are given only for firm matches. Clone sizes are given selectively: once, few, many, or a class where the clone is expanded.

clone_size,d_call,j_call,v_call,cdr3_aa,cdr3_nt
-,TRBD1,TRBJ1-1,TRBV20-1,CSASSFGGQGEAFF,TGCAGTGCTAGTAGTTTTGGGGGACAGGGTGAAGCTTTCTTT
-,-,TRBJ1-1,TRBV10-1,CASSENRVTEAFF,TGCGCCAGCAGTGAGAATAGGGTGACTGAAGCTTTCTTT
many,TRBD1,TRBJ1-6,TRBV4-2,CASSQDSQGQGSPLHF,TGTGCCAGCAGCCAAGATTCACAGGGGCAAGGGTCACCCCTCCACTTT
-,-,TRBJ2-7,TRBV19,CASSMAGAPYEQYF,TGTGCCAGTAGTATGGCAGGGGCTCCCTACGAGCAGTACTTC
few,-,TRBJ2-1,TRBV27,CASSSSPPNSYNEQFF,TGTGCCAGCAGTTCATCCCCACCAAATTCCTACAATGAGCAGTTCTTC
-,-,TRBJ1-5,TRBV9,CASSVNQPQHF,TGTGCCAGCAGCGTAAATCAGCCCCAGCATTTT
-,-,TRBJ2-6,TRBV12-3/TRBV12-4,CASSLVTANVLTF,TGTGCCAGCAGTTTAGTAACAGCCAACGTCCTGACTTTC
few,-,TRBJ1-2,TRBV19,CASSRQASGGDGYTF,TGTGCCAGTAGTCGACAGGCTTCGGGGGGAGATGGCTACACCTTC
-,-,TRBJ2-1,TRBV7-2,CASSSISGLRGNEQFF,TGTGCCAGCAGCTCAATTTCCGGGCTCAGAGGGAATGAGCAGTTCTTC
-,-,TRBJ1-1,TRBV28,CAIQGNTEAFF,TGTGCCATACAGGGTAACACTGAAGCTTTCTTT
-,-,TRBJ1-3,TRBV7-2,CASSLVGGNTIYF,TGTGCCAGCAGCTTAGTTGGGGGAAACACCATATATTTT
-,TRBD1,TRBJ2-3,TRBV15,CATSRTGASTDTQYF,TGTGCCACCAGCAGAACAGGGGCCAGCACAGATACGCAGTATTTT
-,-,TRBJ1-4,TRBV29-1,CSVLATNEKLFF,TGCAGCGTTCTTGCAACTAATGAAAAACTGTTTTTT
-,-,TRBJ1-6,TRBV30,CAWEGGSGNSPLHF,TGTGCCTGGGAAGGGGGGTCAGGCAATTCACCCCTCCACTTT
-,-,TRBJ1-5,TRBV7-8,CASSQGRGNQPQHF,TGTGCCAGCAGTCAGGGTCGGGGCAATCAGCCCCAGCATTTT
-,-,TRBJ2-3,TRBV3-1/TRBV3-2,CASSQRGGSTDTQYF,TGTGCCAGCAGCCAAAGGGGCGGAAGCACAGATACGCAGTATTTT
-,-,TRBJ2-7,TRBV14,CASSQRQAALSYEQYF,TGTGCCAGCAGCCAACGACAGGCCGCCCTATCCTACGAGCAGTACTTC
-,-,TRBJ2-1,TRBV4-1,CASSQDLYNEQFF,TGCGCCAGCAGCCAAGATTTATACAATGAGCAGTTCTTC
-,TRBD1,TRBJ1-2,TRBV6-5,CASSYWAGQKSYGYTF,TGTGCCAGCAGTTATTGGGCGGGACAGAAGAGTTATGGCTACACCTTC
-,-,TRBJ1-5,TRBV11-2,CASSYDLGQPQHF,TGTGCCAGCAGCTATGATTTGGGTCAGCCCCAGCATTTT
few,-,TRBJ2-7,TRBV7-9,CASSLERVDGQYF,TGTGCCAGCAGCTTAGAGCGGGTGGACGGGCAGTACTTC
-,-,TRBJ1-1,TRBV6-5,CASSYARKNTEAFF,TGTGCCAGCAGTTACGCGCGGAAGAACACTGAAGCTTTCTTT
-,-,TRBJ1-1,TRBV6-5,CATTPGIKSEAFF,TGTGCCACCACCCCAGGGATCAAGAGTGAAGCTTTCTTT
once,-,TRBJ1-1,TRBV9,CASSGDVLGTEAFF,TGTGCCAGCAGTGGTGACGTCCTTGGCACTGAAGCTTTCTTT
-,TRBD1,TRBJ1-6,TRBV7-8,CASGQGTGDSPLHF,TGTGCCAGCGGCCAGGGGACAGGGGACTCACCCCTCCACTTT
once,-,TRBJ1-2,TRBV11-2,CASSIGVYGYTF,TGTGCCAGCAGCATAGGGGTCTATGGCTACACCTTC
few,-,TRBJ1-2,TRBV2,CASIPQDSYGYTF,TGTGCCAGCATCCCCCAGGACAGCTATGGCTACACCTTC
-,-,TRBJ2-1,TRBV29-1,CSGWGNEQFF,TGCAGCGGGTGGGGCAATGAGCAGTTCTTC
-,TRBD2,TRBJ2-7,TRBV6-1,CASSDPGTSGYEQYF,TGTGCCAGCAGTGACCCCGGGACTAGCGGCTACGAGCAGTACTTC
-,-,TRBJ1-5,TRBV10-1,CASREQGFYQPQHF,TGCGCCAGCAGGGAACAGGGATTTTATCAGCCCCAGCATTTT
-,-,TRBJ1-6,TRBV4-1,CASSPSLSEYNSPLHF,TGCGCCAGCAGCCCAAGTTTGTCAGAATATAATTCACCCCTCCACTTT
-,-,TRBJ2-2,TRBV6-6,CASSYMGADTGELFF,TGTGCCAGCAGTTACATGGGGGCGGACACCGGGGAGCTGTTTTTT
-,-,TRBJ1-6,TRBV9,CASSGGAPYNSPLHF,TGTGCCAGCAGCGGTGGGGCTCCATATAATTCACCCCTCCACTTT
-,-,TRBJ1-1,TRBV9,CASSVVGARTEAFF,TGTGCCAGCAGCGTAGTGGGCGCCCGGACTGAAGCTTTCTTT
few,TRBD2,TRBJ2-3,TRBV30,CAWSGGTSGSTDTQYF,TGTGCCTGGAGTGGGGGGACTAGCGGGAGCACAGATACGCAGTATTTT
-,-,TRBJ2-2,TRBV3-1/TRBV3-2,CASSQAQGGELFF,TGTGCCAGCAGCCAGGCACAGGGCGGGGAGCTGTTTTTT
-,-,TRBJ2-5,TRBV2,CASSDVRAETQYF,TGTGCCAGCAGTGACGTTAGGGCCGAGACCCAGTACTTC
-,-,TRBJ1-4,TRBV27,CASSLFGSVAGEKLFF,TGTGCCAGCAGTTTATTTGGGAGCGTCGCGGGTGAAAAACTGTTTTTT
-,-,TRBJ1-2,TRBV10-3,CAISESLTINYGYTF,TGTGCCATCAGTGAGTCCTTGACAATCAACTATGGCTACACCTTC
few,-,TRBJ1-4,TRBV7-9,CASSLGTVGSLFF,TGTGCCAGCAGCTTAGGGACAGTGGGTAGTCTGTTTTTT
-,-,TRBJ2-7,TRBV6-5,CASSYERGARQYF,TGTGCCAGCAGTTACGAGAGGGGCGCCCGGCAGTACTTC
-,TRBD1,TRBJ1-6,TRBV7-9,CASSRDSRNSPLHF,TGTGCCAGCAGTCGGGACAGTCGTAATTCACCCCTCCACTTT
-,TRBD1,TRBJ2-6,TRBV30,CAWRGLGTGLGGANVLTF,TGTGCCTGGAGGGGCTTAGGGACAGGGTTAGGTGGGGCCAACGTCCTGACTTTC
few,-,TRBJ2-7,TRBV20-1,CSAGEFSEQYF,TGCAGTGCGGGAGAGTTCAGTGAGCAGTACTTC
-,-,TRBJ2-5,TRBV5-1,CASSLGGDTQETQYF,TGCGCCAGCAGCTTGGGGGGGGACACCCAAGAGACCCAGTACTTC
-,-,TRBJ1-2,TRBV2,CASSEGANSGYTF,TGTGCCAGCAGTGAAGGAGCAAACTCCGGCTACACCTTC
-,TRBD1,TRBJ2-3,TRBV18,CASSPYRQGLTDTQYF,TGTGCCAGCTCACCGTACAGACAGGGGCTCACAGATACGCAGTATTTT
few,TRBD1,TRBJ1-2,TRBV18,CASSPGQGAVGYTF,TGTGCCAGCTCACCGGGACAGGGGGCCGTTGGCTACACCTTC
-,TRBD1,TRBJ1-4,TRBV7-8,CASSPPLTGSNEKLFF,TGTGCCAGCAGCCCCCCCTTGACAGGGAGTAATGAAAAACTGTTTTTT
-,-,TRBJ1-2,TRBV24-1,CATSGGDHGYTF,TGTGCCACCAGCGGCGGGGACCATGGCTACACCTTC
-,-,TRBJ2-3,TRBV27,CASSLSKASDTQYF,TGTGCCAGCAGTTTATCGAAGGCGTCCGATACGCAGTATTTT
-,-,TRBJ2-6,TRBV27,CASSAFGANVLTF,TGTGCCAGCAGTGCGTTTGGGGCCAACGTCCTGACTTTC
-,-,TRBJ1-2,TRBV2,CASSEDRDPYGYTF,TGTGCCAGCAGTGAGGATCGGGACCCTTATGGCTACACCTTC
-,TRBD1,TRBJ1-5,TRBV7-9,CASSSSSGTGEGSWKPQHF,TGTGCCAGCAGCTCCTCCTCCGGGACAGGGGAGGGTTCGTGGAAGCCCCAGCATTTT
few,-,TRBJ1-2,TRBV24-1,CATPPHDQRRMCYDGYTF,TGTGCCACCCCTCCCCACGACCAGCGGAGGATGTGCTATGATGGCTACACCTTC
-,TRBD2,TRBJ2-1,TRBV18,CASSPASGSSNEQFF,TGTGCCAGCTCACCGGCTAGCGGGAGCTCCAATGAGCAGTTCTTC
-,-,TRBJ1-2,TRBV2,CASSEMGRASYGYTF,TGTGCCAGCAGTGAAATGGGACGGGCGTCTTATGGCTACACCTTC
-,-,TRBJ2-1,TRBV30,CACLTGGKNEQFF,TGTGCCTGCCTGACTGGGGGGAAAAATGAGCAGTTCTTC
once,TRBD1,TRBJ1-1,TRBV6-5,CASRPGQTLNTEAFF,TGTGCCAGCAGGCCGGGACAGACCCTGAACACTGAAGCTTTCTTT
-,-,TRBJ2-6,TRBV6-6,CASMNPSSGANVLTF,TGTGCCAGCATGAACCCGAGCTCTGGGGCCAACGTCCTGACTTTC